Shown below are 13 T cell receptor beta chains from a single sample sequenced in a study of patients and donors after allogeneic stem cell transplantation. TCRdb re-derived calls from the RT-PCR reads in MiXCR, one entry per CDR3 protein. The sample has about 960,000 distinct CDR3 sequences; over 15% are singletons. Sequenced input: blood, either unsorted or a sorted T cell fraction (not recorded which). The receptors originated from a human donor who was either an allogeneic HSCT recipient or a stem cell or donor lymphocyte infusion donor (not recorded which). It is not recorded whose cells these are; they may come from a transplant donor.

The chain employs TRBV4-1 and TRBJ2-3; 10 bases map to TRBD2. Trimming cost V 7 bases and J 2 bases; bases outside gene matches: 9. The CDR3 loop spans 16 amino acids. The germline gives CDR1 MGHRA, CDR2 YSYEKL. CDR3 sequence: CASKKREGFHTDTQYF. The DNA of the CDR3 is TGCGCCAGCAAGAAGCGGGAGGGCTTCCACACAGATACGCAGTATTTT.

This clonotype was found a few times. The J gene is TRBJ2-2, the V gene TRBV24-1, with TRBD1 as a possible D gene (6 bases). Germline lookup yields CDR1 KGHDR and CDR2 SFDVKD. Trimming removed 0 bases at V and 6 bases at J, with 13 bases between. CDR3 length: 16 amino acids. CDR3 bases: TGTGCCACCAGTGATTTGCTCCCAGGGGTGCCCGGGGAGCTGTTTTTT. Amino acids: CATSDLLPGVPGELFF.

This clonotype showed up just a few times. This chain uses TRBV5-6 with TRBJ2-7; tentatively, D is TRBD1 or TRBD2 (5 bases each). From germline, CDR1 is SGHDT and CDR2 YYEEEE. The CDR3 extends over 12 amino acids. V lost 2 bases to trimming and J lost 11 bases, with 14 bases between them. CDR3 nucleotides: TGTGCCAGCAGCTTAGGCTCGGGGCTTGAGTACTTC. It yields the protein CASSLGSGLEYF.

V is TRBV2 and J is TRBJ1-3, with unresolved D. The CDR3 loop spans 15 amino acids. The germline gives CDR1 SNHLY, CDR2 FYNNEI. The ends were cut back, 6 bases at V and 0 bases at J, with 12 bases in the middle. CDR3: CASSGTKVSGNTIYF. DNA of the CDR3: TGTGCCAGCAGCGGTACTAAAGTCTCTGGAAACACCATATATTTT.

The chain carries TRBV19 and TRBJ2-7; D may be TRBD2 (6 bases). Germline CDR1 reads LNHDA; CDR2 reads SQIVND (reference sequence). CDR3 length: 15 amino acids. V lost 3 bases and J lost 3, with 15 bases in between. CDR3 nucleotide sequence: TGTGCCAGTAGTATCAGGAGGGTACAGATCTACGAGCAGTACTTC. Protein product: CASSIRRVQIYEQYF.

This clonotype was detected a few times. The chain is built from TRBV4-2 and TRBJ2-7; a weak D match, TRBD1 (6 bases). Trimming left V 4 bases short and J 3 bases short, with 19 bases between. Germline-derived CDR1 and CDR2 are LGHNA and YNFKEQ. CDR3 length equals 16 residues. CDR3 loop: CASSRSTGSFFYEQYF. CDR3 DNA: TGTGCCAGCAGCCGATCAACAGGGTCCTTCTTCTACGAGCAGTACTTC.

CDR3 bases: TGTGCCATCAGTGGCGCAGATACGCAGTATTTT. Translation gives CAISGADTQYF. The V and J genes are TRBV10-3 and TRBJ2-3, with D hard to call. The V end lost 4 bases, the J end lost 4 bases, and 3 bases lay between the germline ends. CDR3 length: 11 residues. Germline V gene sequence: CDR1 ENHRY, CDR2 SYGVKD.

CDR3 sequence: CASSLGGLAGGHSYNEQFF. CDR3 nucleotide sequence: TGCGCCAGCAGCTTGGGGGGACTAGCGGGAGGCCACTCCTACAATGAGCAGTTCTTC. V usage is TRBV5-1 and J usage is TRBJ2-1, with TRBD2 matching 15 bases. This CDR3 has 19 residues. Trimming cost V 0 bases and J 0 bases; bases outside gene matches: 4. Germline-derived CDR1 and CDR2 are SGHRS and YFSETQ.

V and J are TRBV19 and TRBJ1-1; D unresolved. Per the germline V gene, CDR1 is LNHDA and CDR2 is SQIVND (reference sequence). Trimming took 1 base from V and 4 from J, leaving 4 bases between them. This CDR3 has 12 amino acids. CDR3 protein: CASSIGLTEAFF. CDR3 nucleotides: TGTGCCAGTAGTATAGGGCTCACTGAAGCTTTCTTT.

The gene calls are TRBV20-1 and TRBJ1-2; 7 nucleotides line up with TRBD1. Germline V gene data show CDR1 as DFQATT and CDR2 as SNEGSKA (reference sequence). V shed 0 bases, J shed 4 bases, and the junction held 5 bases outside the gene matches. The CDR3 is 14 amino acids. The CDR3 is CSARDTRQGYGYTF. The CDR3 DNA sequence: TGCAGTGCTAGAGATACGAGACAGGGCTATGGCTACACCTTC.

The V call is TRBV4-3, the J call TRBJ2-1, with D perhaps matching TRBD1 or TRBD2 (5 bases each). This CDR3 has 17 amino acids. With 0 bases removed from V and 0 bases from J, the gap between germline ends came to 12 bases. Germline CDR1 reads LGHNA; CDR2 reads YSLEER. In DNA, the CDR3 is TGCGCCAGCAGCCAAGAAACGGCAGGGAGCTCCTACAATGAGCAGTTCTTC. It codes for CASSQETAGSSYNEQFF.

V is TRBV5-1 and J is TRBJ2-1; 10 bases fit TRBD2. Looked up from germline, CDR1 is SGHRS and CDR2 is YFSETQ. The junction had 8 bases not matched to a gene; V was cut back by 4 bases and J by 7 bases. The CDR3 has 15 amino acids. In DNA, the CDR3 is TGCGCCAGCAGCACAGGTAGCGGGGGGTCAAATGAGCAGTTCTTC. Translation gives CASSTGSGGSNEQFF.

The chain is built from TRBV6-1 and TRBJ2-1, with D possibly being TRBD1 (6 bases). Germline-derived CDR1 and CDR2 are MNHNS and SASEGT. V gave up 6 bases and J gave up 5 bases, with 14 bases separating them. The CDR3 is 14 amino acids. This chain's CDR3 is CASRRGRPNNEQFF. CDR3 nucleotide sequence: TGTGCCAGCAGGAGGGGGAGACCTAACAATGAGCAGTTCTTC.